The 10 T cell receptor beta chains below were found in one sample sequenced in a study of vaccination and CD4 T cells after COVID-19. The Oncomine TCR Beta short-read assay was applied to DNA of cultured CD4+ T cells. TCRdb ran MiXCR on the PCR reads and lists one entry per CDR3 protein. The sample has roughly 20,000 distinct CDR3 sequences; over 40% are singletons. Treatment in this sample: approximately 9-day PBMC culture with coronavirus spike peptide pools or control peptides (ViraFEST assay). These receptors' antigens are unknown. The sample consisted of CD4+ T cells from blood, cultured in vitro. The origin of the receptors is a human donor who had recovered from COVID-19.

This clonotype was observed once. The chain is built from TRBV11-2 and TRBJ2-1; 8 positions match TRBD2. This CDR3 region has 14 residues. Looked up from germline, CDR1 is SGHAT and CDR2 is FQNNGV. V trimming: 5 bases; J trimming: 8 bases; junction bases outside the gene matches: 8. The CDR3 DNA follows: TGTGCCAGCAGCAAGCTAACTAGCGGCTATGAGCAGTTCTTC. Its translation is CASSKLTSGYEQFF.

The J gene is TRBJ1-6, the V gene TRBV7-9; possibly TRBD1 for D (6 bases). The CDR3 is made up of 16 amino acids. V was pared by 5 bases and J by 1 base, with 12 bases between. Germline V gene data show CDR1 as SEHNR and CDR2 as FQNEAQ (reference sequence). Written as DNA, the CDR3 is TGTGCCAGCAGCGTATCAGGGGTATCCTATAATTCACCCCTCCACTTT. It encodes CASSVSGVSYNSPLHF.

The chain links TRBV10-3 to TRBJ2-1; D is unclear. Trimming took 6 bases from V and 4 from J, leaving 13 bases between them. Germline-derived CDR1 and CDR2 are ENHRY and SYGVKD. The CDR3 contains 14 residues. The CDR3, as DNA: TGTGCCATCAGCGACACCACAGAATACAATGAGCAGTTCTTC. It encodes CAISDTTEYNEQFF.

CDR3 region: CASSQEGTSGNEQFF. CDR3 bases: TGTGCCAGCAGCCAAGAGGGGACTAGCGGCAATGAGCAGTTCTTC. The chain employs TRBV4-2 and TRBJ2-1, with 11 bases that match TRBD2. The length of the CDR3 is 15 residues. Losses at the gene ends were 0 bases for V and 6 bases for J; bases not matched to a gene: 1. Per germline, CDR1 LGHNA and CDR2 YNFKEQ.

The V gene is TRBV10-1, the J gene TRBJ1-5; a possible D gene is TRBD1 (6 bases). CDR1 and CDR2 (germline): WNHNN, SYGVQD (reference sequence). Trimming shortened V by 6 bases and J by 1 base, and 25 bases separated the two germline ends. This CDR3 spans 19 amino acids. The CDR3 DNA sequence: TGCGCCAGCAGGGACCCCGTGACGGGGGCGCGTATAAGCAATCAGCCCCAGCATTTT. It specifies CASRDPVTGARISNQPQHF.

The V and J genes are TRBV28 and TRBJ2-3; 7 bases are a match to TRBD2. The CDR3 has 15 residues. Trimming removed 3 bases from V and 11 bases from J; junction bases left unmatched: 14. Germline-derived CDR1 and CDR2 are MDHEN and SYDVKM. The CDR3 region is CASSLASMSGERQYF. The CDR3 DNA sequence: TGTGCCAGCAGTTTGGCCTCCATGAGCGGGGAGAGGCAGTATTTT.

The chain combines TRBV27 with TRBJ2-1; 9 positions match TRBD1. V gave up 6 bases and J gave up 7 bases; unmatched junction bases: 16. The CDR3 runs to 17 residues. Germline lookup yields CDR1 MNHEY and CDR2 SMNVEV (reference sequence). As DNA, the CDR3 is TGTGCCAGCAGCCATTATCCACCGGGACAGGGTTTGAATGAGCAGTTCTTC. It specifies CASSHYPPGQGLNEQFF.

This clonotype occurred a few times. The rearrangement links TRBV20-1 to TRBJ2-4; D might be TRBD1 or TRBD2, each matching 6 bases. This CDR3 comprises 17 residues. In germline, CDR1 is DFQATT, CDR2 SNEGSKA (reference sequence). V lost 4 bases and J 3 bases, leaving 22 bases between the germline ends. Here the CDR3 DNA reads TGCAGTGCTATCTCCCCGGGGGCCGTTAGGGACAAAAACATTCAGTACTTC. Its protein is CSAISPGAVRDKNIQYF.

The chain employs TRBV5-1 and TRBJ2-1; 7 bases are a match to TRBD2. The ends lost 5 bases at V and 3 bases at J; junction bases unmatched: 8. The germline gives CDR1 SGHRS, CDR2 YFSETQ. This CDR3 region has 15 residues. CDR3 amino acids: CASRREGSSYNEQFF. The DNA of the CDR3 is TGCGCCAGCAGAAGGGAGGGCTCAAGCTACAATGAGCAGTTCTTC.

This chain links TRBV7-9 with TRBJ2-3; D not certain. Germline values: CDR1 SEHNR, CDR2 FQNEAQ (reference sequence). The CDR3 runs 13 residues. V dropped 2 bases and J dropped 3 bases, with 6 bases sitting between them. The CDR3 sequence: CASSLMGTDTQYF. The DNA of the CDR3 is TGTGCCAGCAGCTTAATGGGTACAGATACGCAGTATTTT.